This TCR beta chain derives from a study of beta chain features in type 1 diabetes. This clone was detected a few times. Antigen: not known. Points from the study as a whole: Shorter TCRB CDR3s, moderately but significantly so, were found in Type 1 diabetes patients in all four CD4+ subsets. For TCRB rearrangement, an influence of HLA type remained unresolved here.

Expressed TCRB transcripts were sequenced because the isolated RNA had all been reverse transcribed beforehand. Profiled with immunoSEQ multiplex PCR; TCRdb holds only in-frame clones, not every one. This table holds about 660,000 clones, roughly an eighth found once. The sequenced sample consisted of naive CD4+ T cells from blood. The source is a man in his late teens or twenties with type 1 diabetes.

The CDR3 loop is CASSWGQNTIYF. CDR3 DNA sequence: TGTGCCAGCAGCTGGGGACAGAACACCATATATTTT. This rearrangement joins TRBV7-9 to TRBJ1-3; 7 positions agree with TRBD1. CDR3 length: 12 amino acids. CDR1 is SEHNR, CDR2 FQNEAQ, per germline (reference sequence). The ends lost 4 bases at V and 7 bases at J; junction bases unmatched: 1.